This passage covers 20 T cell receptor beta chains from one sample sequenced in a study of control samples from healthy donors and cancer patients. TCRdb's table, derived via immunoSEQ multiplex PCR, lists solely in-frame clones and lacks some. The table has some 140,000 clones, 90% to 95% seen once. Specimen: blood. The receptors come from a man aged 35-49 years in good health.

The rearrangement uses TRBV7-2 and TRBJ2-5, with D unclear. The germline CDR1 and CDR2 sequences are SGHTA and FQGNSA. V was trimmed by 5 bases and J by 0 bases, leaving 22 bases between them. The CDR3 loop spans 18 amino acids. This CDR3 is CASSHLTVGPGYQETQYF. DNA for the CDR3: TGTGCCAGCAGCCACCTTACGGTTGGCCCGGGCTACCAAGAGACCCAGTACTTC.

This chain joins TRBV7-2 and TRBJ2-1; the match to TRBD2 covers 7 bases. Trimming took 1 base from V and 15 from J; bases not matched to a gene: 9. The CDR3 loop spans 13 amino acids. The germline CDR1 and CDR2 sequences are SGHTA and FQGNSA. CDR3 DNA sequence: TGTGCCAGCAGCTTAGGGGTCGGGGGGATCCCGTTCTTC. Its protein product is CASSLGVGGIPFF. Complete variable domain (other parts from reference TRBV7-2 and TRBJ2-1): GAGVSQSPSNKVTEKGKDVELRCDPISGHTALYWYRQSLGQGLEFLIYFQGNSAPDKSGLPSDRFSAERTGGSVSTLTIQRTQQEDSAVYLCASSLGVGGIPFFGPGTRLTVL.

The chain uses TRBV6-6 and TRBJ1-1; D is unclear. The ends were cut back, 2 bases at V and 1 base at J, with 5 bases in the middle. The V gene's germline CDR1 is MNHNY and CDR2 SVGAGI (reference sequence). CDR3 size: 13 residues. The CDR3 spells CASSYRANTEAFF. The CDR3 nucleotides are TGTGCCAGCAGTTACAGGGCGAACACTGAAGCTTTCTTT.

The chain is built from TRBV18 and TRBJ1-2; D possibly corresponds to TRBD1 (6 bases). CDR3 length: 14 residues. CDR1 and CDR2 from the germline V gene are KGHSH and LQKENI. V dropped 2 bases and J dropped 4 bases, with 11 bases sitting between them. CDR3 DNA sequence: TGTGCCAGCTCACCAATGGGGACATCCTATGGCTACACCTTC. It yields the protein CASSPMGTSYGYTF.

The gene calls are TRBV5-6 and TRBJ1-3, with 8 bases that match TRBD1. V dropped 5 bases and J dropped 0; count of bases not matched to a gene: 4. CDR1 and CDR2 from the germline V gene are SGHDT and YYEEEE. The CDR3 totals 15 residues. This chain's CDR3 is CASSLTGGSGNTIYF. CDR3 nucleotides: TGTGCCAGCAGTCTAACAGGGGGCTCTGGAAACACCATATATTTT.

As DNA, the CDR3 is TGTGCCAGCTCACCATCGGGTAATGAAAAACTGTTTTTT. Translated: CASSPSGNEKLFF. This chain links TRBV18 with TRBJ1-4; D is unclear. CDR1 is KGHSH and CDR2 is LQKENI in the germline V gene. V was clipped by 2 bases and J by 4 bases, with 5 bases between them. The CDR3 has 13 amino acids.

The chain joins TRBV4-1 to TRBJ1-1; D is perhaps TRBD1 (6 bases). Germline-derived CDR1 and CDR2 are MGHRA and YSYEKL. V was shortened by 2 bases and J by 3 bases, with 13 bases between the two germline ends. The CDR3 is 15 residues long. The CDR3 reads CASSQRGGRDTEAFF. In DNA form, the CDR3 reads TGCGCCAGCAGCCAACGAGGGGGACGTGACACTGAAGCTTTCTTT.

This sequence joins TRBV6-5 and TRBJ1-2, with D uncertain. The germline V gene encodes CDR1 MNHEY and CDR2 SVGAGI. V lost 8 bases and J 8 bases, leaving 9 bases between the germline ends. The CDR3 runs to 10 residues. The CDR3 loop reads CASLGRGYTF. The CDR3, as DNA: TGTGCCAGCCTGGGTCGGGGCTACACCTTC.

This clone has just one count. The chain couples TRBV28 to TRBJ2-1; the D gene is possibly TRBD1 (6 bases). The germline V and J ends were trimmed by 5 bases and 0 bases, with 14 bases remaining between them. The germline V gene has CDR1 MDHEN and CDR2 SYDVKM. The CDR3 sequence is 16 residues long. This CDR3 reads CASSGDRPSSYNEQFF. The CDR3 bases are TGTGCCAGCAGTGGAGACAGGCCGAGCTCCTACAATGAGCAGTTCTTC.

The chain recombines TRBV7-2 with TRBJ1-2; TRBD1 might be the D (5 bases). Trimming cost V 1 base and J 3 bases, with 9 bases left between them. This CDR3 is built from 14 residues. Germline V gene lookup returns CDR1 SGHTA and CDR2 FQGNSA. Here the CDR3 reads CASSLDPGDYGYTF. CDR3 DNA: TGTGCCAGCAGCTTAGACCCGGGGGACTATGGCTACACCTTC.

The chain joins TRBV3-1 (or the pseudogene TRBV3-2) to TRBJ2-3; D is unresolved. CDR3 length: 12 residues. V was cut by 4 bases and J by 5 bases, with 7 bases left in between. CDR1 LGHDT and CDR2 YNNKEL come from the germline V gene (reference sequence). The CDR3 loop is CASSPKLDTQYF. The CDR3 region has the DNA TGTGCCAGCAGCCCCAAGCTAGATACGCAGTATTTT.

V is TRBV19 and J is TRBJ1-2, with D unresolved. V lost 5 bases, J lost 5 bases, and 18 bases lay in between. The germline V gene has CDR1 LNHDA and CDR2 SQIVND (reference sequence). This CDR3 comprises 15 residues. CDR3 DNA: TGTGCCAGTAGTTTAATCCCGGGCAGCGAGTATGGCTACACCTTC. This sequence encodes CASSLIPGSEYGYTF.

The rearrangement joins TRBV11-2 to TRBJ1-3, with TRBD1 as a possible D gene (5 bases). Looked up from germline, CDR1 is SGHAT and CDR2 is FQNNGV. The CDR3 length is 15 residues. Trimming stripped 3 bases from V and 0 bases from J, with 9 bases between. The CDR3 sequence: CASSLGGSSGNTIYF. The CDR3 region has the DNA TGTGCCAGCAGCTTGGGGGGTTCCTCTGGAAACACCATATATTTT.

The chain couples TRBV30 to TRBJ1-1, with TRBD1 identical over 7 bases. This CDR3 has 16 amino acids. The V gene's germline CDR1 is GTSNPN and CDR2 SVGIG (reference sequence). J was trimmed by 5 bases and V by 4 bases; bases with no gene match: 16. This CDR3 reads CAWIHRRRGQGTEAFF. DNA of the CDR3: TGTGCCTGGATCCACCGGAGGAGGGGGCAGGGGACTGAAGCTTTCTTT.

The rearrangement links TRBV2 to TRBJ2-6, with TRBD2 identical over 8 bases. The CDR3 extends over 17 amino acids. CDR1 is SNHLY and CDR2 is FYNNEI in the germline V gene. V lost 3 bases to trimming and J lost 0 bases; unmatched junction nucleotides: 4. The CDR3 DNA follows: TGTGCCAGCAGTGACGGGGGGGTGGCCTCTGGGGCCAACGTCCTGACTTTC. It yields the protein CASSDGGVASGANVLTF.

CDR3 DNA sequence: TGTGCCAGTAGGGACTATGGCTACACCTTC. Its translation is CASRDYGYTF. V gene TRBV19 combines with J gene TRBJ1-2; D gene ambiguous. The V gene's germline CDR1 is LNHDA and CDR2 SQIVND (reference sequence). The CDR3 has 10 amino acids. The V gene lost 6 bases and the J gene lost 3 bases, with 2 bases spanning the gap. Based on the CDR3 plus reference TRBV19 and TRBJ1-2, the full variable domain is DGGITQSPKYLFRKEGQNVTLSCEQNLNHDAMYWYRQDPGQGLRLIYYSQIVNDFQKGDIAEGYSVSREKKESFPLTVTSAQKNPTAFYLCASRDYGYTFGSGTRLTVV.

This clone appeared a single time. The chain links TRBV12-3 or TRBV12-4 to TRBJ1-4, with D uncertain. V was pared by 1 base and J by 8 bases, with 8 bases between. The CDR3 runs to 13 residues. This chain's CDR3 is CASSLETREKLFF. The CDR3 coding sequence is TGTGCCAGCAGTTTAGAGACCCGGGAAAAACTGTTTTTT.

The DNA for the CDR3 is TGTGCCAGCAGTTCCTTAAGCCGACAGGCCCTCCACTTT. As protein: CASSSLSRQALHF. V and J are TRBV28 and TRBJ1-6; TRBD1 is a possible D gene (6 bases). Between the trimmed V and J ends, which lost 4 bases and 14 bases, there was a span of 15 bases. The germline CDR1 and CDR2 sequences are MDHEN and SYDVKM. The CDR3 is made up of 13 amino acids.

This chain joins TRBV6-5 and TRBJ1-3; no clear D. The CDR3 is 14 amino acids. CDR1 and CDR2 (germline): MNHEY, SVGAGI. V was cut by 3 bases and J by 0 bases, with 6 bases left in between. The CDR3 region is CASSYEFSGNTIYF. DNA for the CDR3: TGTGCCAGCAGTTATGAATTCTCTGGAAACACCATATATTTT.

The chain uses TRBV28 and TRBJ1-2; no reliable D call. This CDR3 region has 12 residues. CDR1 and CDR2 (germline): MDHEN, SYDVKM. Trimming shortened V by 0 bases and J by 7 bases, and 6 bases separated the two germline ends. CDR3 sequence (DNA): TGTGCCAGCAGTTTATGGGACGTTGGCTACACCTTC. It yields the protein CASSLWDVGYTF.